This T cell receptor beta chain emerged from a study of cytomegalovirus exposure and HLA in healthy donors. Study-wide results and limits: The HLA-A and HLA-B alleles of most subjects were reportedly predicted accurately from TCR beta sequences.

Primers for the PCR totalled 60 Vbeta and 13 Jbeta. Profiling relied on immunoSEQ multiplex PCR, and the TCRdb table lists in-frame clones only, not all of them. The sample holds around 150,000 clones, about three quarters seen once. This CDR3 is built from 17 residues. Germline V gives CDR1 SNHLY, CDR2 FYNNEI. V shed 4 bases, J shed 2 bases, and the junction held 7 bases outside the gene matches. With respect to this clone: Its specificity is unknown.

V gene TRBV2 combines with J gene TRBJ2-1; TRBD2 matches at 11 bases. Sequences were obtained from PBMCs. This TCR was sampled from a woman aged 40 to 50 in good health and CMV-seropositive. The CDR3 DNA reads TGTGCCAGCAGTGCGGCGGGGGGACTAGCGGCCTACAATGAGCAGTTCTTC. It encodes CASSAAGGLAAYNEQFF. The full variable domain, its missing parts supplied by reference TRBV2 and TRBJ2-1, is EPEVTQTPSHQVTQMGQEVILRCVPISNHLYFYWYRQILGQKVEFLVSFYNNEISEKSEIFDDQFSVERPDGSNFTLKIRSTKLEDSAMYFCASSAAGGLAAYNEQFFGPGTRLTVL.